This T cell receptor beta chain stems from a study of blood T cell repertoires in COVID-19. Across the whole study: Sample material is recorded as cDNA or gDNA derived from T cells, B-cell-depleted T cells, or PBMCs.

Profiling relied on immunoSEQ multiplex PCR, and the TCRdb table lists in-frame clones only, not all of them. This sample carries about 180,000 clones, around 83% of them seen once, and the ten largest clones take around 8%. CDR1 LNHNV and CDR2 YYDKDF come from the germline V gene (reference sequence). Trimming stripped 6 bases from V and 4 bases from J, with 15 bases between. This CDR3 spans 14 amino acids. The material sequenced was peripheral blood. The receptor's source is a woman in her sixties or seventies with COVID-19, enrolled during active disease. The V gene is TRBV15, the J gene TRBJ1-2; maybe TRBD1 (6 bases). The CDR3 DNA reads as TGTGCCACCAGGCGGGAGCAGGGGAGCTATGGCTACACCTTC. Its protein product is CATRREQGSYGYTF.